Below, 14 T cell receptor beta chains from the same sample are listed, as sequenced in a study of blood T cell repertoires in COVID-19. The data were produced by immunoSEQ multiplex PCR, yet TCRdb's version contains in-frame clones alone and is incomplete. The table shows 200,000 to 250,000 clones, with about nine tenths occurring only once. Sample: peripheral blood. The receptors stem from a man younger than 40 who had recovered from COVID-19.

With respect to this clone: The same CDR3 arises from other DNA sequences in this sample as well. This chain uses TRBV27 with TRBJ2-2, with D unresolved. Per the germline V gene, CDR1 is MNHEY and CDR2 is SMNVEV (reference sequence). This CDR3 has 13 amino acids. Trimming removed 2 bases at V and 1 base at J, with 2 bases between. CDR3 residues: CASSLRNTGELFF. In DNA form, the CDR3 reads TGTGCCAGCAGTTTACGGAACACCGGGGAGCTGTTTTTT.

The rearrangement links TRBV5-1 to TRBJ1-5; 9 bases match TRBD1. V gave up 4 bases and J gave up 4 bases; unmatched junction bases: 3. This CDR3 is 14 amino acids long. Germline V gives CDR1 SGHRS, CDR2 YFSETQ. DNA for the CDR3: TGCGCCAGCAGCGACGGGACAGGGAATCAGCCCCAGCATTTT. It translates to CASSDGTGNQPQHF.

The chain is built from TRBV12-3 or TRBV12-4 and TRBJ1-1; D gene uncertain. The CDR3 has 11 amino acids. V was shortened by 4 bases and J by 11 bases, with 11 bases between the two germline ends. The CDR3 sequence is CASSSAHNAFF. The DNA of the CDR3 is TGTGCCAGCAGTTCCGCCCACAATGCTTTCTTT.

The CDR3 coding sequence is TGTGCCAGCAGCAAAGCCGGACAGCCCCCGTCTGGGGCCAACGTCCTGACTTTC. Amino acid sequence: CASSKAGQPPSGANVLTF. This chain uses TRBV21-1 with TRBJ2-6; the DNA was not used to check the table's D call, TRBD1. TRBV21-1 is labeled a pseudogene. The CDR3 runs 18 residues.

The rearrangement uses TRBV5-4 and TRBJ1-1; 7 bases match TRBD1. V shed 0 bases, J shed 7 bases, and the junction held 3 bases outside the gene matches. This CDR3 region has 13 residues. The germline V gene encodes CDR1 SGHNT and CDR2 YYREEE (reference sequence). The DNA of the CDR3 is TGTGCCAGCAGCTTGGGGGACAGCCTTGAAGCTTTCTTT. Translation gives CASSLGDSLEAFF.

This clone appeared a single time. The chain couples TRBV4-2 to TRBJ1-2, with 8 bases lining up with TRBD1. V shed 4 bases and J 2 bases; nucleotides not matched to a gene: 6. Germline loops: CDR1 LGHNA, CDR2 YNFKEQ. CDR3 length: 15 amino acids. The CDR3 loop is CASSPSTGANYGYTF. As DNA, the CDR3 is TGTGCCAGCAGCCCGTCGACAGGGGCGAACTATGGCTACACCTTC.

This chain links TRBV5-1 with TRBJ2-1; D unclear. The CDR3 covers 15 residues. Germline V gene sequence: CDR1 SGHRS, CDR2 YFSETQ. The ends were cut back, 1 base at V and 0 bases at J, with 8 bases in the middle. CDR3 DNA: TGCGCCAGCAGCTTGTTACAGAGCTCCTACAATGAGCAGTTCTTC. The encoded protein is CASSLLQSSYNEQFF.

This clone occurred a few times. The chain recombines TRBV7-2 with TRBJ1-6; D gene ambiguous. Trimming stripped 5 bases from V and 5 bases from J, with 16 bases between. CDR1 is SGHTA and CDR2 is FQGNSA in the germline V gene. The CDR3 length is 16 residues. This CDR3 is CASSPRGQSNNSPLHF. The CDR3 DNA reads as TGTGCCAGCAGCCCCCGTGGGCAGTCTAATAATTCACCCCTCCACTTT. The full variable domain, completed using reference TRBV7-2 and TRBJ1-6, is GAGVSQSPSNKVTEKGKDVELRCDPISGHTALYWYRQSLGQGLEFLIYFQGNSAPDKSGLPSDRFSAERTGGSVSTLTIQRTQQEDSAVYLCASSPRGQSNNSPLHFGNGTRLTVT.

This clone is a singleton in its sample. V usage is TRBV24-1 and J usage is TRBJ1-4; 9 bases map to TRBD1. This CDR3 has 16 residues. With 5 bases clipped from V and 0 bases from J, the junction kept 3 bases outside the gene matches. Germline CDR1 KGHDR, CDR2 SFDVKD. The CDR3 loop is CATSGGQGATNEKLFF. The CDR3 coding sequence is TGTGCCACCAGTGGGGGACAGGGAGCAACTAATGAAAAACTGTTTTTT.

This chain joins TRBV6-5 and TRBJ2-3; 10 bases are shared with TRBD2. With 0 bases clipped from V and 5 bases from J, the junction kept 5 bases outside the gene matches. The length of the CDR3 is 16 residues. Looked up from germline, CDR1 is MNHEY and CDR2 is SVGAGI. In nucleotides, the CDR3 is TGTGCCAGCAGTTACTCGAGCGGGGGGGCGAAAGATACGCAGTATTTT. Protein sequence: CASSYSSGGAKDTQYF.

J is TRBJ2-5 and V is TRBV5-3; 14 bases are a match to TRBD2. TRBV5-3 belongs to the ORF category, with a function that is uncertain. Germline trimming cut 0 bases from V and 1 base from J; bases unmatched to any gene: 8. The CDR3 has 19 amino acids. The CDR3 coding sequence is TGTGCCAGAAGCTTGGTTCTGGGACTAGCGGGGGTGGGCCAAGAGACCCAGTACTTC. The encoded protein is CARSLVLGLAGVGQETQYF.

The chain is built from TRBV10-3 and TRBJ1-5; TRBD1 might be the D (6 bases). This CDR3 is 16 amino acids long. CDR1 is ENHRY, CDR2 SYGVKD, per germline. With 5 bases removed from V and 1 base from J, the gap between germline ends came to 15 bases. CDR3: CAISPGELGSNQPQHF. DNA for the CDR3: TGTGCCATCAGTCCAGGGGAGTTGGGAAGCAATCAGCCCCAGCATTTT.

The V and J genes are TRBV5-1 and TRBJ1-2; D not resolved. Germline-derived CDR1 and CDR2 are SGHRS and YFSETQ. Between the trimmed V and J ends, which lost 0 bases and 4 bases, there was a span of 7 bases. This CDR3 has 13 amino acids. The chain's CDR3 is CASSLASGYGYTF. In DNA, the CDR3 is TGCGCCAGCAGCTTGGCCTCGGGCTATGGCTACACCTTC.

The chain combines TRBV19 with TRBJ2-1; 8 bases align to TRBD2. The CDR3 length is 14 residues. Trimming at V came to 7 bases and at J to 2 bases, leaving 4 bases not matched to a gene. The germline V gene encodes CDR1 LNHDA and CDR2 SQIVND (reference sequence). For the CDR3, the DNA is TGTGCCAGTACCAACGGGGGGGCCTACAATGAGCAGTTCTTC. It specifies CASTNGGAYNEQFF. The full variable domain, its missing parts supplied by reference TRBV19 and TRBJ2-1, is DGGITQSPKYLFRKEGQNVTLSCEQNLNHDAMYWYRQDPGQGLRLIYYSQIVNDFQKGDIAEGYSVSREKKESFPLTVTSAQKNPTAFYLCASTNGGAYNEQFFGPGTRLTVL.